Below are 21 T cell receptor beta chains sequenced from a single sample in a study of blood T cell repertoires in COVID-19. Method: immunoSEQ multiplex PCR; TCRdb's copy keeps in-frame clones and lacks some. The sample has around 250,000 clones; roughly nine tenths are singletons. Sequenced material: PBMCs or T cells enriched from blood (not recorded which). The source of these receptors is a human donor in a cohort exposed to, infected with or recovered from COVID-19 (not recorded which). The donor label of this sample is uncertain.

V and J are TRBV2 and TRBJ1-5, with 8 bases that match TRBD1. CDR1 and CDR2 (germline): SNHLY, FYNNEI. J gave up 3 bases and V 0 bases, and 4 bases lay outside the gene matches. This CDR3 has 16 residues. The CDR3 DNA follows: TGTGCCAGCAGTGAAGCGGACAGGGTAGACAATCAGCCCCAGCATTTT. It yields the protein CASSEADRVDNQPQHF.

The count of this clone is one. J is TRBJ1-1 and V is TRBV2, with D unclear. V was trimmed by 6 bases and J by 11 bases, leaving 16 bases between them. The CDR3 sequence is 12 residues long. Germline CDR1 SNHLY, CDR2 FYNNEI. CDR3 region: CASRDNQRVAFF. Written as DNA, the CDR3 is TGTGCCAGCAGAGATAATCAACGGGTGGCTTTCTTT.

This chain uses TRBV3-1 (or the pseudogene TRBV3-2) with TRBJ2-3; 8 bases line up with TRBD2. Germline V gives CDR1 LGHDT, CDR2 YNNKEL (reference sequence). The CDR3 totals 18 residues. V was pared by 0 bases and J by 1 base, with 9 bases of the junction left unmatched. The CDR3 DNA reads as TGTGCCAGCAGCCAAGATAAGTGGAAACTAGCGGGCACAGATACGCAGTATTTT. This sequence encodes CASSQDKWKLAGTDTQYF.

The chain recombines TRBV27 with TRBJ2-1; the D gene is possibly TRBD1 (5 bases). The CDR3 is made up of 13 amino acids. V lost 1 base and J 6 bases, leaving 7 bases between the germline ends. Per the germline V gene, CDR1 is MNHEY and CDR2 is SMNVEV (reference sequence). The CDR3 loop reads CASSLFQGNEQFF. CDR3 bases: TGTGCCAGCAGTTTATTCCAGGGCAATGAGCAGTTCTTC.

V is TRBV19 and J is TRBJ1-2; no reliable D call. This CDR3 has 13 amino acids. Germline CDR1 is LNHDA and CDR2 is SQIVND (reference sequence). The germline V and J ends were trimmed by 6 bases and 4 bases, with 12 bases remaining between them. The CDR3: CASSPAGGYGYTF. CDR3 in DNA: TGTGCCAGTAGCCCGGCAGGAGGCTATGGCTACACCTTC.

J is TRBJ2-2 and V is TRBV9; tentative D call: TRBD1 (6 bases). This CDR3 is built from 15 residues. Trimming took 0 bases from V and 3 from J, leaving 9 bases between them. Germline CDR1 reads SGDLS; CDR2 reads YYNGEE. The CDR3 spells CASSVEAGDTGELFF. CDR3 coding DNA: TGTGCCAGCAGCGTAGAGGCAGGGGACACCGGGGAGCTGTTTTTT.

The chain links TRBV7-9 to TRBJ1-6; 9 bases are a match to TRBD1. CDR3 length equals 14 residues. Germline V lookup: CDR1 SEHNR, CDR2 FQNEAQ (reference sequence). With 5 bases clipped from V and 7 bases from J, the junction kept 3 bases outside the gene matches. In nucleotides, the CDR3 is TGTGCCAGCAGCGCAGACAGGGGGAATTCACCCCTCCACTTT. Amino acid sequence: CASSADRGNSPLHF.

The chain recombines TRBV7-3 with TRBJ1-2, with a possible D match to TRBD1 (5 bases). The length of the CDR3 is 15 residues. Trimming stripped 1 base from V and 3 bases from J, with 12 bases between. Germline V gene lookup returns CDR1 SGHTA and CDR2 FQGTGA. The CDR3 reads CASSLRGGRDYGYTF. The CDR3 DNA follows: TGTGCCAGCAGCTTAAGGGGCGGCAGGGACTATGGCTACACCTTC.

J is TRBJ1-1 and V is TRBV29-1; TRBD1 matches 7 bases. Germline lookup yields CDR1 SQVTM and CDR2 ANQGSEA. V gave up 7 bases and J gave up 4 bases; unmatched junction bases: 6. This CDR3 region has 12 residues. CDR3 protein: CSARTGITEAFF. In DNA, the CDR3 is TGCAGCGCAAGGACAGGAATCACTGAAGCTTTCTTT.

V and J are TRBV7-9 and TRBJ1-1; no clear D gene. Germline CDR1 SEHNR, CDR2 FQNEAQ (reference sequence). The V end lost 4 bases, the J end lost 3 bases, and 15 bases lay between the germline ends. This CDR3 has 15 residues. The CDR3: CASSSGLGWHTEAFF. The DNA of the CDR3 is TGTGCCAGCAGCTCTGGGCTGGGTTGGCACACTGAAGCTTTCTTT.

J is TRBJ2-1 and V is TRBV5-1; tentatively, D is TRBD2 (5 bases). Germline values: CDR1 SGHRS, CDR2 YFSETQ. The V end lost 3 bases, the J end lost 5 bases, and 18 bases lay between the germline ends. CDR3 length: 16 residues. The CDR3 DNA reads as TGCGCCAGCAGCTCCGACTACCACCCTACTAACAATGAGCAGTTCTTC. It specifies CASSSDYHPTNNEQFF.

The CDR3 loop reads CASSYSRGNEQFF. The CDR3 DNA follows: TGTGCCAGCAGTTACTCGAGAGGAAATGAGCAGTTCTTC. J is TRBJ2-1 and V is TRBV6-2 or TRBV6-3, with no clear D. The germline CDR1 and CDR2 sequences are MNHEY and SVGEGT. Trimming stripped 0 bases from V and 7 bases from J, with 7 bases between. CDR3 length equals 13 residues.

CDR3 nucleotide sequence: TGTGCCAGCAGCGTCCGACAGGGGCAGGGGCAGCCCCAGCATTTT. It translates to CASSVRQGQGQPQHF. V gene TRBV5-6 combines with J gene TRBJ1-5; 8 bases agree with TRBD1. After removal of 4 bases from V and 7 bases from J, the junction contained 10 bases not matched to a gene. CDR1 is SGHDT, CDR2 YYEEEE, per germline. The CDR3 consists of 15 residues.

This chain uses TRBV15 with TRBJ2-7; D remains ambiguous. Germline V gene sequence: CDR1 LNHNV, CDR2 YYDKDF (reference sequence). The CDR3 has 14 amino acids. V was trimmed by 3 bases and J by 3 bases, leaving 12 bases between them. The CDR3 DNA follows: TGTGCCACCAGCAGCGAGAGCCTCAACTACGAGCAGTACTTC. Protein sequence: CATSSESLNYEQYF.

The V gene is TRBV30, the J gene TRBJ1-5, with TRBD1 as a possible D gene (5 bases). This CDR3 region has 14 residues. Trimming cost V 0 bases and J 2 bases, with 8 bases left between them. Germline V lookup: CDR1 GTSNPN, CDR2 SVGIG (reference sequence). The CDR3 loop reads CAWSVGQGNQPQHF. The CDR3 bases are TGTGCCTGGAGTGTGGGGCAGGGCAATCAGCCCCAGCATTTT.

The chain employs TRBV3-1 (or the pseudogene TRBV3-2) and TRBJ2-3, with D possibly TRBD2 on 5 matching bases. Germline CDR1 reads LGHDT; CDR2 reads YNNKEL (reference sequence). The CDR3 covers 16 residues. The V end was cut by 4 bases, the J end by 2 bases, with 16 bases between. Written as DNA, the CDR3 is TGTGCCAGCAGCCCCTTCCCTAGCTCGCTCACAGATACGCAGTATTTT. Translated: CASSPFPSSLTDTQYF.

The genes are TRBV18 and TRBJ2-2, with 8 bases matching TRBD1. The J segment lost 5 bases and the V segment lost 2 bases, leaving 7 bases of the junction unmatched. The CDR3 contains 16 residues. Looked up from germline, CDR1 is KGHSH and CDR2 is LQKENI. CDR3 residues: CASSPGKDRDTGELFF. CDR3 DNA sequence: TGTGCCAGCTCACCAGGAAAGGACAGGGATACCGGGGAGCTGTTTTTT.

Here the CDR3 DNA reads TGTGCCAGTGAAGGGGACACAGGAGCAATGAACACTGAAGCTTTCTTT. It is translated as CASEGDTGAMNTEAFF. V is TRBV28 and J is TRBJ1-1, with D possibly matching TRBD1 (6 bases). Germline lookup yields CDR1 MDHEN and CDR2 SYDVKM. Trimming cost V 9 bases and J 0 bases, with 20 bases left between them. The CDR3 length is 16 residues.

Here the CDR3 DNA reads TGTGCCAGCAGTCCGGACAGGGGAGGATATGGCTACACCTTC. It encodes CASSPDRGGYGYTF. This chain uses TRBV7-2 with TRBJ1-2, with 9 bases lining up with TRBD1. Germline lookup yields CDR1 SGHTA and CDR2 FQGNSA. The CDR3 runs 14 residues. J lost 5 bases, V lost 6 bases, and 7 bases had no gene match. The full variable domain, with the rest looked up from reference TRBV7-2 and TRBJ1-2, is GAGVSQSPSNKVTEKGKDVELRCDPISGHTALYWYRQSLGQGLEFLIYFQGNSAPDKSGLPSDRFSAERTGGSVSTLTIQRTQQEDSAVYLCASSPDRGGYGYTFGSGTRLTVV.

The rearrangement uses TRBV7-6 and TRBJ1-3; D might be TRBD1 (6 bases). Per the germline V gene, CDR1 is SGHVS and CDR2 is FNYEAQ. The CDR3 has 16 amino acids. V gave up 5 bases and J gave up 4 bases, with 18 bases separating them. As DNA, the CDR3 is TGTGCCAGCAGCCGACAACTCACAGGGTACGGAAACACCATATATTTT. Protein product: CASSRQLTGYGNTIYF.

The chain combines TRBV3-1 (or the pseudogene TRBV3-2) with TRBJ2-2, with D maybe TRBD1 (5 bases). V was cut by 0 bases and J by 4 bases, with 9 bases left in between. The CDR3 extends over 15 amino acids. Germline CDR1 reads LGHDT; CDR2 reads YNNKEL (reference sequence). CDR3 residues: CASSQDRVVTGELFF. The CDR3 region has the DNA TGTGCCAGCAGCCAAGACAGGGTAGTCACCGGGGAGCTGTTTTTT.